The clone carrying this TCR beta chain appeared once. The sample is drawn from a study of blood T cell repertoires in COVID-19. CDR1 is SQVTM, CDR2 ANQGSEA, per germline. The CDR3 has 14 amino acids. Trimming took 6 bases from V and 4 from J; bases not matched to a gene: 9. Per the original data handling: It was from reference gene primer amplification that nucleated cell counts were estimated. The data were produced by immunoSEQ multiplex PCR, yet TCRdb's version contains in-frame clones alone and is incomplete. V and J calls and clone size are those listed in that table; D and trimming were worked out from the DNA. Among approximately 240,000 clones, roughly 87% were seen once, and the ten largest hold about 6.9%.

Specimen: PBMCs or T cells enriched from blood (not recorded which). The sequence came from a woman in her 30s with acute COVID-19. V is TRBV29-1 and J is TRBJ1-2, with 9 bases that match TRBD1. The CDR3 sequence is CSVRTGVGTYGYTF. CDR3 coding DNA: TGCAGCGTCCGGACAGGGGTCGGCACCTATGGCTACACCTTC. Based on the CDR3 plus reference TRBV29-1 and TRBJ1-2, the full variable domain is SAVISQKPSRDICQRGTSLTIQCQVDSQVTMMFWYRQQPGQSLTLIATANQGSEATYESGFVIDKFPISRPNLTFSTLTVSNMSPEDSSIYLCSVRTGVGTYGYTFGSGTRLTVV.